The rows below give T cell receptor beta chains drawn from one sample of a study of T-cell reconstitution after alpha-beta-depleted transplantation in children. TCRdb reprocessed the PCR reads via MiXCR and lists one record per CDR3 protein. This table holds roughly 500,000 distinct CDR3 sequences, approximately 13% found once. Sequenced here: PBMCs from the stem cell graft donor, sampled from the stem cell graft. These receptors came from a human donor who donated a stem cell graft to a child with combined immunodeficiency. The CDR3 runs from the conserved cysteine through the conserved F or W. D genes are given only for firm matches. Size is stated for part of the rows, as once, few or many counts, or as a class when the clone is expanded.

clone_size,v_call,d_call,j_call,cdr3_nt,cdr3_aa
many,TRBV12-3/TRBV12-4,-,TRBJ2-7,TGTGCCAGCAGTTTAACGAGTTCCCATCTTTACGAGCAGTACTTC,CASSLTSSHLYEQYF
many,TRBV5-6,TRBD1,TRBJ2-1,TGTGCCAGCAGCTTGGAATCTGTCGGGGACAGCTCCTACAATGAGCAGTTCTTC,CASSLESVGDSSYNEQFF
few,TRBV5-1,-,TRBJ2-3,TGCGCCAGCAGCTTGGAAGGACGTAGCGCCACAGATACGCAGTATTTT,CASSLEGRSATDTQYF
medium-sized,TRBV12-3/TRBV12-4,-,TRBJ2-5,TGCGCCAGCAGCTTAGGGGAGACCCAGTACTTC,CASSLGETQYF
many,TRBV7-9,-,TRBJ2-3,TGTGCCAGCAGCCCCCCGACAGGTGGAGATACGCAGTATTTT,CASSPPTGGDTQYF
many,TRBV29-1,-,TRBJ1-1,TGCAGCGTTGGTATAGCTGAAGACACTGAAGCTTTCTTT,CSVGIAEDTEAFF
few,TRBV7-2,TRBD2,TRBJ2-2,TGTGCCAGCAGCTTAGCCGGGACTACCGAGACCGGGGAGCTGTTTTTT,CASSLAGTTETGELFF
many,TRBV7-2,TRBD1,TRBJ2-7,TGTGCCAGCAGCTTAGTCAGGGGGCTCTCCTACGAGCAGTACTTC,CASSLVRGLSYEQYF
-,TRBV11-2,-,TRBJ2-7,TGTGCCAGCAGCTTTAGGCGGGCTCTCCCTCACGAGCAGTACTTC,CASSFRRALPHEQYF
many,TRBV12-3/TRBV12-4,-,TRBJ1-1,TGTGCCAGCAGTCCATCTCCCACTGAAGCTTTCTTT,CASSPSPTEAFF
-,TRBV6-1,TRBD1,TRBJ1-2,TGTGCCAGCAGCCTAAATTACAGGGGCCAGAAGCCTGGCTACACCTTC,CASSLNYRGQKPGYTF
few,TRBV27,TRBD2,TRBJ2-3,TGTGCCAGCAGTTTGGGCGGGACTAGCATCCCAGATACGCAGTATTTT,CASSLGGTSIPDTQYF
few,TRBV6-2/TRBV6-3,TRBD2,TRBJ2-1,TGTGCCAGCAGTTACTCAGGACTAGCGGAGTCGAGCTCCTACAATGAGCAGTTCTTC,CASSYSGLAESSSYNEQFF
many,TRBV7-3,-,TRBJ1-6,TGTGCCAGCAGCTTAACAGCGGATTCACCCCTCCACTTT,CASSLTADSPLHF
-,TRBV7-6,TRBD2,TRBJ2-1,TGTGCCAGCAGCTGGGGGGGGAGGGGAGACAATGAGCAGTTCTTC,CASSWGGRGDNEQFF